These 10 T cell receptor beta chains originate from one sample sequenced in a study of T cell responses to AZD1222 COVID-19 vaccine. This table comes from immunoSEQ multiplex PCR, and its TCRdb copy is limited to in-frame clones, with some not included. Altogether roughly 97,000 clones are present, around nine tenths being singletons, with the ten largest covering 2.5% to 3.5%. Sequenced here: peripheral blood, sampled on day 0 of AZD1222 vaccination. The source of these receptors is an adult in good health.

This rearrangement joins TRBV5-1 to TRBJ1-1; D not resolved. The CDR3 extends over 12 amino acids. Looked up from germline, CDR1 is SGHRS and CDR2 is YFSETQ. Trimming pared 3 bases from V and 4 bases from J, leaving 7 bases between. The CDR3 is CASSSLLTEAFF. CDR3 nucleotides: TGCGCCAGCAGCTCCCTCCTCACTGAAGCTTTCTTT.

This sequence joins TRBV19 and TRBJ2-3; D may be TRBD1 (5 bases). In germline, CDR1 is LNHDA, CDR2 SQIVND (reference sequence). The CDR3 covers 14 residues. V was pared by 5 bases and J by 2 bases, with 11 bases between. The CDR3 sequence is CASSWGPYTDTQYF. The CDR3 region has the DNA TGTGCCAGTAGTTGGGGCCCGTACACAGATACGCAGTATTTT.

In DNA form, the CDR3 reads TGTGCCAGCAGCCCTGGACGGAATAGACAAAATGAAAAACTGTTTTTT. Translated: CASSPGRNRQNEKLFF. The chain uses TRBV7-9 and TRBJ1-4; D uncertain. Germline-derived CDR1 and CDR2 are SEHNR and FQNEAQ (reference sequence). With 5 bases removed from V and 5 bases from J, the gap between germline ends came to 18 bases. There are 16 residues in the CDR3.

The chain is built from TRBV9 and TRBJ2-3; D perhaps matches TRBD2 (6 bases). V lost 3 bases, J lost 3 bases, and 11 bases lay in between. Germline V gives CDR1 SGDLS, CDR2 YYNGEE. This CDR3 is 14 amino acids long. The CDR3 spells CASSAAGRTDTQYF. The CDR3 DNA reads TGTGCCAGCAGCGCTGCGGGGAGGACAGATACGCAGTATTTT.

The V gene is TRBV6-5, the J gene TRBJ2-5; 8 bases are shared with TRBD2. The germline CDR1 and CDR2 sequences are MNHEY and SVGAGI. V trimming: 7 bases; J trimming: 2 bases; junction bases outside the gene matches: 9. This CDR3 has 15 amino acids. The CDR3 loop reads CASNLLAGSQETQYF. The CDR3 DNA reads TGTGCCAGCAATCTTTTAGCGGGGTCTCAAGAGACCCAGTACTTC.

In this sample, this clone turned up once. The J gene is TRBJ1-1, the V gene TRBV7-2; weak D call: TRBD1 (6 bases). Germline V gives CDR1 SGHTA, CDR2 FQGNSA. This CDR3 spans 15 amino acids. The V gene lost 2 bases and the J gene lost 3 bases, with 13 bases spanning the gap. CDR3 coding DNA: TGTGCCAGCAGCTTAAGCGGGGGCGGGTACACTGAAGCTTTCTTT. It encodes CASSLSGGGYTEAFF. Full variable domain (missing parts from reference TRBV7-2 and TRBJ1-1): GAGVSQSPSNKVTEKGKDVELRCDPISGHTALYWYRQSLGQGLEFLIYFQGNSAPDKSGLPSDRFSAERTGGSVSTLTIQRTQQEDSAVYLCASSLSGGGYTEAFFGQGTRLTVV.

This clone appeared a few times. This chain links TRBV9 with TRBJ2-3; D gene uncertain. The V and J ends lost 0 bases and 2 bases respectively, with 7 bases between them. CDR1 SGDLS and CDR2 YYNGEE come from the germline V gene. This CDR3 is built from 14 residues. CDR3 in DNA: TGTGCCAGCAGCGTAGACCAGTACACAGATACGCAGTATTTT. Residues: CASSVDQYTDTQYF.

The J gene is TRBJ1-4, the V gene TRBV10-3; 9 bases fit TRBD1. CDR1 and CDR2 (germline): ENHRY, SYGVKD. The CDR3 loop spans 16 amino acids. With V trimmed by 0 bases and J by 12 bases, 11 bases remained unmatched. The CDR3 nucleotides are TGTGCCATCAGTGAGTCGGGACAGGGACTTCTTGGAGAACTGTTTTTT. As protein: CAISESGQGLLGELFF.

V usage is TRBV9 and J usage is TRBJ1-5; possible D gene TRBD1, 5 bases. This CDR3 has 14 amino acids. Germline CDR1 and CDR2: SGDLS and YYNGEE. V shed 3 bases and J shed 2 bases, with 9 bases lying between them. CDR3 amino acids: CASSGGEGNQPQHF. The CDR3 coding sequence is TGTGCCAGCAGCGGAGGGGAGGGCAATCAGCCCCAGCATTTT.

V is TRBV6-5 and J is TRBJ1-2; D may be TRBD1 (5 bases). CDR1 and CDR2 (germline): MNHEY, SVGAGI. This CDR3 has 14 amino acids. V was shortened by 6 bases and J by 7 bases, with 18 bases between the two germline ends. The CDR3 here is CASRAGTLLGGYTF. The CDR3 DNA follows: TGTGCCAGCAGGGCAGGGACCCTCCTAGGTGGCTACACCTTC.